A selection of T cell receptor beta chains follows, all from one sample in a study of T-cell reconstitution after alpha-beta-depleted transplantation in children. TCRdb analysed the PCR reads with MiXCR anew, one entry per CDR3 protein. The sample consists of more than 120,000 distinct CDR3 sequences, more than 8% of them appearing once. This specimen was PBMCs, mostly from graft donor cells, taken 180 days after TCRalphabeta/CD19-depleted stem cell transplant. These receptors were taken from a female patient aged 2-10 years who had a stem cell transplant for congenital amegakaryocytic thrombocytopenia, so the T cells may come from the graft donor. Both conserved end residues are part of each CDR3. D genes are given only for firm matches. Only part of the rows carry a size: once, few, many, or a class if the clone is expanded.

V gene	J gene	D gene	clone size	CDR3 DNA	CDR3 protein
TRBV20-1	TRBJ1-1	TRBD1	-	TGCAGTGCTTCCAGGGGGCGCGGTACTGAAGCTTTCTTT	CSASRGRGTEAFF
TRBV5-1	TRBJ2-3	-	many	TGCGCCAGCAGCTCAGGAGGGGGCGGTGGGACAGATACGCAGTATTTT	CASSSGGGGGTDTQYF
TRBV7-8	TRBJ2-1	-	many	TGTGCCAGCAGCTTATTTAATGGGGACCCCTTAGGAAATGAGCAGTTCTTC	CASSLFNGDPLGNEQFF
TRBV7-9	TRBJ2-1	-	few	TGTGCCAGCAGCTTCGGGGTAATGGCTTACAATGAGCAGTTCTTC	CASSFGVMAYNEQFF
TRBV28	TRBJ1-1	-	-	TGTGCCAGCAGTTTTTATCTCTCGAACACTGAAGCTTTCTTT	CASSFYLSNTEAFF
TRBV10-3	TRBJ2-1	-	few	TGTGCCATCAGTGAACACACATCATACAATGAGCAGTTCTTC	CAISEHTSYNEQFF
TRBV28	TRBJ2-7	-	many	TGTGCCAGCAGAGGGTCTCGCAAGGTCTACGAGCAGTACTTC	CASRGSRKVYEQYF
TRBV10-3	TRBJ1-2	-	many	TGTGCCATCAGTGAAGGCAGGGTCGATGGCTACACCTTC	CAISEGRVDGYTF
TRBV5-1	TRBJ2-1	-	many	TGCGCCAGCAGCTTGGGGGACTCGAATGAGCAGTTCTTC	CASSLGDSNEQFF
TRBV20-1	TRBJ2-1	-	-	TGCAGTGCTAGAGATTGGGCATTCAGCTCCTACAATGAGCAGTTCTTC	CSARDWAFSSYNEQFF
TRBV19	TRBJ2-3	-	-	TGTGCCAGTCGAACAATAGGGGCGGTCAGCACAGATACGCAGTATTTT	CASRTIGAVSTDTQYF
TRBV25-1	TRBJ2-1	-	many	TGTGCCAGCAGTCCGAGCCAGGGGACCTGGCACAATGAGCAGTTCTTC	CASSPSQGTWHNEQFF
TRBV12-3/TRBV12-4	TRBJ2-3	TRBD1	-	TGTGCCAGCAGTTTAGATGGAGTGGGACAGACGCAGTATTTT	CASSLDGVGQTQYF
TRBV28	TRBJ2-1	TRBD2	many	TGTGCCAGCGGCGGGGGGAGCTCCTACAATGAGCAGTTCTTC	CASGGGSSYNEQFF
TRBV4-2	TRBJ2-7	-	few	TGTGCCAGCAGCCAAGCGGCAGGGTTCAACTCCTACGAGCAGTACTTC	CASSQAAGFNSYEQYF
TRBV5-1	TRBJ2-2	-	many	TGCGCCAGCAGCTTGGAGGTCGGGGAGCTGTTTTTT	CASSLEVGELFF
TRBV12-3/TRBV12-4	TRBJ2-1	TRBD1	many	TGTGCCAGCAGTCCTCGGACAGGGTTAGGCTACAGCAATGAGCAGTTCTTC	CASSPRTGLGYSNEQFF
TRBV7-8	TRBJ2-7	-	many	TGTGCCAGCAGCTTACTGTCCGGGTGGAGCTCCTACGAGCAGTACTTC	CASSLLSGWSSYEQYF
TRBV28	TRBJ2-5	TRBD2	many	TGTGCCAGCAGTCCCGCGGGGGGAGAGACCCAGTACTTC	CASSPAGGETQYF
TRBV20-1	TRBJ2-2	-	many	TGCAGTGCTAGACAGGGCCCCGGGGAGCTGTTTTTT	CSARQGPGELFF
TRBV4-2	TRBJ2-1	-	many	TGTGCCAGCAGCCTATCGGTAAGGCAGGTGAGCCATGAGCAGTTCTTC	CASSLSVRQVSHEQFF
TRBV6-1	TRBJ1-5	-	few	TGTGCCAGCCTTAGGGAGGGCAATCAGCCCCAGCATTTT	CASLREGNQPQHF
TRBV3-1	TRBJ2-7	TRBD2	-	TGTGCCAGCAGCACGGGGGAGGGCTTCGAGCAGTACTTC	CASSTGEGFEQYF
TRBV2	TRBJ1-2	-	-	TGTGCCAGCAGTGAATCTAGGGCTCGGGACTATGGCTACACCTTC	CASSESRARDYGYTF
TRBV4-1	TRBJ1-5	-	many	TGCGCCAGCAGCCAAGGCATACGGGGGAGTCAGCCCCAGCATTTT	CASSQGIRGSQPQHF
TRBV12-3/TRBV12-4	TRBJ1-6	-	-	TGTGCCAGCAGTTTTGGTTACGGGTCACCCCTCCACTTT	CASSFGYGSPLHF
TRBV4-1	TRBJ1-1	-	many	TGCGCCAGCAGCCAACCCCGGGGCAGGGGGAACACTGAAGCTTTCTTT	CASSQPRGRGNTEAFF
TRBV12-3/TRBV12-4	TRBJ2-1	TRBD1	-	TGTGCCAGCACCCTACCCTTCGGACAGGGGGGTAATGAGCAGTTCTTC	CASTLPFGQGGNEQFF
TRBV29-1	TRBJ2-7	-	many	TGCAGCGTTGAATCGGAGGGACTCAACGAGCAGTACTTC	CSVESEGLNEQYF
TRBV12-3/TRBV12-4	TRBJ2-7	-	many	TGTGCCAGCAGTTTACTAGCGAGCTCCTACGAGCAGTACTTC	CASSLLASSYEQYF
TRBV5-1	TRBJ2-3	-	many	TGCGCCAGCAGAAGGGACTTTACAGATACGCAGTATTTT	CASRRDFTDTQYF
TRBV29-1	TRBJ2-4	-	many	TGCAGTGGGGGGGCTGAGGGGGCCCAAAACATTCAGTACTTC	CSGGAEGAQNIQYF
TRBV4-2	TRBJ2-2	TRBD2	many	TGTGCCAGCAGGCCCACGGGGGGTTGGGACGGGGAGCTGTTTTTT	CASRPTGGWDGELFF
TRBV29-1	TRBJ2-2	TRBD1	few	TGCAGCGATAGGGACAGGGATACCGGGGAGCTGTTTTTT	CSDRDRDTGELFF
TRBV4-2	TRBJ2-3	TRBD2	few	TGTGCCAGCAGCCATAGCGGGGGGGCCCCAGATACGCAGTATTTT	CASSHSGGAPDTQYF
TRBV9	TRBJ2-7	-	many	TGTGCCAGCAGCGTAGCGGGGGTTCCCTACGAGCAGTACTTC	CASSVAGVPYEQYF
TRBV10-2	TRBJ2-7	TRBD1	few	TGCGCCAGCAGGGCCGGGACAGGGAGCTCCTACGAGCAGTACTTC	CASRAGTGSSYEQYF
TRBV6-1	TRBJ2-3	-	many	TGTGCCAGCAGCTCCAGGGGTTGGAGCACAGATACGCAGTATTTT	CASSSRGWSTDTQYF
TRBV7-9	TRBJ2-5	TRBD2	many	TGTGCCAGCAGCTCACTAGCGGGGGAACAAGAGACCCAGTACTTC	CASSSLAGEQETQYF
TRBV5-1	TRBJ2-3	TRBD2	many	TGCGCCAGCAGCCCCCAGGGGACTAGCGGGAGGGCCATCATTGGTACGCAGTATTTT	CASSPQGTSGRAIIGTQYF
TRBV5-1	TRBJ1-1	TRBD1	-	TGCGCCAGCAGCTTGGCCTTAGGGGGCGGCACTGAAGCTTTCTTT	CASSLALGGGTEAFF
TRBV15	TRBJ2-7	-	-	TGTGCCACCAGCAGAGATAGGGGACAAGTAGGGGGCTACGAGCAGTACTTC	CATSRDRGQVGGYEQYF
TRBV5-1	TRBJ1-1	TRBD1	many	TGCGCCAGCAGCCCGCGGACAGGCTTGAGCACTGAAGCTTTCTTT	CASSPRTGLSTEAFF
TRBV18	TRBJ2-1	-	many	TGTGCCAGCTCACCACTAGCGATAGGCTACAATGAGCAGTTCTTC	CASSPLAIGYNEQFF
TRBV7-8	TRBJ2-7	-	many	TGTGCCAGCAGCTTAATTGGCGAGCAGTACTTC	CASSLIGEQYF
TRBV5-1	TRBJ1-1	-	-	TGCGCCAGCAGCTTTCGGGGGTTAGCTGAAGCTTTCTTT	CASSFRGLAEAFF
TRBV28	TRBJ2-1	TRBD2	few	TGTGCCAGCAGTCCAAGGACTAGCGGGAGGGGTCCCTACAATGAGCAGTTCTTC	CASSPRTSGRGPYNEQFF
TRBV5-1	TRBJ2-2	-	many	TGCGCCAGCAGCTTCCGCGCAGGGAGTTCCGGGGAGCTGTTTTTT	CASSFRAGSSGELFF
TRBV12-3/TRBV12-4	TRBJ1-3	-	few	TGTGCCAGCAGCCTGACAGGCCCATCTGGAAACACCATATATTTT	CASSLTGPSGNTIYF
TRBV9	TRBJ2-1	-	many	TGTGCCAGCAGCGTAGGCTCCTACAATGAGCAGTTCTTC	CASSVGSYNEQFF
TRBV10-3	TRBJ2-1	TRBD2	many	TGTGCCATCAGAACCGGGACTAGGGAGGGAAACAATGAGCAGTTCTTC	CAIRTGTREGNNEQFF
TRBV4-3	TRBJ2-7	-	many	TGCGCCAGCAGCCAAGATGAAGGTACCGCCTACGAGCAGTACTTC	CASSQDEGTAYEQYF